Below, 18 T cell receptor beta chains from the same sample are listed, as sequenced in a study of T cell repertoires in cytomegalovirus infection. In TCRdb, the reads were re-called with MiXCR into one record per CDR3 protein. The table records 100,000 to 150,000 distinct CDR3 sequences, more than 30% of them present only once. For these TCRs, the target antigens are not known. Specimen: CD8+ T cells from cultured PBMCs, collected from culture after CMV antigen stimulation. The receptors shown here come from a human donor in good health (CMV status not recorded). Some clones in this sample may be carry-over from other donors' samples.

This clonotype was observed a handful of times. The chain joins TRBV6-6 to TRBJ1-4, with a weak D call TRBD1 (5 bases). The V and J ends lost 0 bases and 6 bases respectively, with 23 bases between them. From germline, CDR1 is MNHNY and CDR2 SVGAGI (reference sequence). This CDR3 contains 19 residues. This CDR3 is CASSYSPPRGREDDEKLFF. The CDR3 DNA reads TGTGCCAGCAGTTACTCACCCCCCCGGGGGAGGGAAGATGATGAAAAACTGTTTTTT.

This clonotype has ten or more counts. The chain's CDR3 is CASSLIGGGEFF. In DNA form, the CDR3 reads TGTGCCAGCAGCTTAATAGGGGGGGGAGAGTTCTTT. This rearrangement joins TRBV7-9 to TRBJ1-1; perhaps TRBD1 as D (6 bases). Germline loops: CDR1 SEHNR, CDR2 FQNEAQ (reference sequence). This CDR3 is 12 amino acids long. Trimming removed 2 bases from V and 14 bases from J, with 15 bases in between. The whole variable domain, remainder taken from reference TRBV7-9 and TRBJ1-1, is DTGVSQNPRHKITKRGQNVTFRCDPISEHNRLYWYRQTLGQGPEFLTYFQNEAQLEKSRLLSDRFSAERPKGSFSTLEIQRTEQGDSAMYLCASSLIGGGEFFGQGTRLTVV.

The chain combines TRBV7-9 with TRBJ1-2; maybe TRBD1 (6 bases). Trimming took off 3 bases at V and 4 bases at J, with 6 bases between the two ends. Germline loops: CDR1 SEHNR, CDR2 FQNEAQ (reference sequence). The CDR3 is 12 residues long. The CDR3 here is CASSLGAYGYTF. The CDR3 nucleotides are TGTGCCAGCAGCTTGGGGGCCTATGGCTACACCTTC.

This clonotype turned up a few times. The chain recombines TRBV7-6 with TRBJ2-7; a weak D match, TRBD2 (5 bases). Looked up from germline, CDR1 is SGHVS and CDR2 is FNYEAQ. The CDR3 covers 15 residues. Trimming removed 0 bases from V and 2 bases from J, with 11 bases in between. CDR3 sequence reads: CASSLASASTYEQYF. In nucleotides, the CDR3 is TGTGCCAGCAGCTTAGCGTCGGCTAGCACCTACGAGCAGTACTTC.

This chain uses TRBV20-1 with TRBJ2-7, with 11 positions matching TRBD1. V lost 5 bases, J lost 0 bases, and 6 bases stayed unmatched. CDR1 DFQATT and CDR2 SNEGSKA come from the germline V gene (reference sequence). The CDR3 contains 15 residues. CDR3 sequence: CSARWDRGYSYEQYF. In DNA form, the CDR3 reads TGCAGTGCTCGATGGGACAGGGGGTACTCCTACGAGCAGTACTTC.

At least ten counts were recorded for this clonotype. A junction end diverges from the germline sequence, so it may reflect a read error. The genes are TRBV2 and TRBJ2-4, with D unclear. Germline values: CDR1 SNHLY, CDR2 FYNNEI. The CDR3 loop spans 12 amino acids. The CDR3 DNA sequence: TGTGCCAGCAGTAAAGCCAAAAACATTCAGTACTTC. This sequence encodes CASSKAKNIQYF.

In its sample, this clonotype was seen a few times. The chain couples TRBV12-3 or TRBV12-4 to TRBJ1-5; 11 bases match TRBD1. V dropped 4 bases and J dropped 0; count of bases not matched to a gene: 8. This CDR3 comprises 18 residues. The CDR3 loop is CASSSSDRGLSSNQPQHF. CDR3 nucleotides: TGTGCCAGCAGTTCCTCGGACAGGGGGCTTTCTAGCAATCAGCCCCAGCATTTT.

This chain links TRBV6-6 with TRBJ1-6, with D possibly matching TRBD1 (5 bases). V lost 2 bases and J lost 10, with 21 bases in between. Per germline, CDR1 MNHNY and CDR2 SVGAGI (reference sequence). The length of the CDR3 is 17 residues. This CDR3 reads CASSYPKGAPRWSPLHF. The DNA for the CDR3 is TGTGCCAGCAGTTACCCCAAAGGGGCACCCCGGTGGTCACCCCTCCACTTT.

At least ten counts were recorded for this clonotype. This chain links TRBV7-2 with TRBJ1-3; the match to TRBD1 covers 8 bases. The V gene's germline CDR1 is SGHTA and CDR2 FQGNSA. CDR3 size: 14 residues. V was pared by 7 bases and J by 3 bases, with 5 bases of the junction left unmatched. The CDR3 sequence: CASKSGGGGNTIYF. In DNA form, the CDR3 reads TGTGCCAGCAAATCAGGGGGCGGTGGAAACACCATATATTTT.

The chain joins TRBV7-4 to TRBJ2-7, with D possibly being TRBD1 or TRBD2 (6 bases each). Germline CDR1 reads SGHVT; CDR2 reads SQSDAQ. CDR3 length: 20 amino acids. Trimming removed 4 bases from V and 4 bases from J, with 32 bases in between. The CDR3 reads CASSSAGAYGRLGGIYEQYF. The CDR3, as DNA: TGTGCCAGCAGCTCCGCAGGGGCGTATGGGAGACTCGGGGGTATTTACGAGCAGTACTTC.

This clonotype was counted a few times. The V and J genes are TRBV24-1 and TRBJ2-2, with 9 bases aligning to TRBD1. Germline CDR1 is KGHDR and CDR2 is SFDVKD. CDR3 length: 16 amino acids. Losses at the gene ends were 3 bases for V and 3 bases for J; bases not matched to a gene: 4. This CDR3 is CATSDTGQGYTGELFF. In DNA, the CDR3 is TGTGCCACCAGTGATACGGGACAGGGATACACCGGGGAGCTGTTTTTT.

This chain joins TRBV7-2 and TRBJ1-2; a weak D match, TRBD1 (5 bases). V was shortened by 0 bases and J by 6 bases, with 14 bases between the two germline ends. The germline V gene encodes CDR1 SGHTA and CDR2 FQGNSA. This CDR3 is 15 amino acids long. Written as DNA, the CDR3 is TGTGCCAGCAGCTTAGCGGGGGGATCTAGGGATGGCTACACCTTC. Translation: CASSLAGGSRDGYTF.

This sequence joins TRBV24-1 and TRBJ2-1; 11 bases agree with TRBD2. Germline loops: CDR1 KGHDR, CDR2 SFDVKD. V shed 12 bases, J shed 5 bases, and the junction held 5 bases outside the gene matches. The CDR3 contains 13 residues. The CDR3 spells CAEIAGGHNEQFF. The CDR3 DNA sequence: TGTGCCGAAATAGCGGGGGGGCACAATGAGCAGTTCTTC.

The sample holds a few counts of this clonotype. CDR3 nucleotide sequence: TGTGCCAGCTCACCACCGTTTTGGGACGGAACGAACACTGAAGCTTTCTTT. It yields the protein CASSPPFWDGTNTEAFF. V usage is TRBV18 and J usage is TRBJ1-1; a weak D match, TRBD1 (5 bases). Germline CDR1 is KGHSH and CDR2 is LQKENI. V was trimmed by 0 bases and J by 1 base, leaving 15 bases between them. This CDR3 spans 17 amino acids.

Notes on this clonotype: At one of its ends the junction is not consistent with the germline gene, which may arise from a read error. V is TRBV7-4 and J is TRBJ2-5; possible D gene TRBD1, 5 bases. The V gene's germline CDR1 is SGHVT and CDR2 SQSDAQ. The CDR3 consists of 15 residues. CDR3 in amino acids: CASNLSETAKETQYF. For the CDR3, the DNA is TGTGCCAGCAACTTATCCGAGACAGCTAAAGAGACCCAGTACTTC.

This clonotype has just a few counts. This sequence joins TRBV7-8 and TRBJ1-1; 7 nucleotides match TRBD1. The CDR3 is 15 residues long. Losses at the gene ends were 1 base for V and 5 bases for J; bases not matched to a gene: 7. Germline V gene data show CDR1 as SGHVS and CDR2 as FQNEAQ. The CDR3 sequence is CASSLGGGPVTEAFF. The DNA of the CDR3 is TGTGCCAGCAGCTTAGGAGGGGGCCCCGTTACTGAAGCTTTCTTT.

The chain carries TRBV7-2 and TRBJ1-2, with 8 positions matching TRBD1. The CDR3 is made up of 16 amino acids. Trimming at V came to 5 bases and at J to 6 bases, leaving 14 bases not matched to a gene. The germline CDR1 and CDR2 sequences are SGHTA and FQGNSA. The CDR3 spells CASSPQNRGNVDGYTF. CDR3 bases: TGTGCCAGCAGCCCACAAAACAGGGGGAACGTAGATGGCTACACCTTC.

This chain links TRBV7-2 with TRBJ1-1; no reliable D call. V dropped 1 base and J dropped 4 bases, with 7 bases sitting between them. Germline values: CDR1 SGHTA, CDR2 FQGNSA. The CDR3 length is 13 residues. The CDR3 coding sequence is TGTGCCAGCAGCTTAGTGGACGGCACTGAAGCTTTCTTT. This gives the protein CASSLVDGTEAFF. The complete variable domain, with remaining parts taken from reference TRBV7-2 and TRBJ1-1, reads GAGVSQSPSNKVTEKGKDVELRCDPISGHTALYWYRQSLGQGLEFLIYFQGNSAPDKSGLPSDRFSAERTGGSVSTLTIQRTQQEDSAVYLCASSLVDGTEAFFGQGTRLTVV.